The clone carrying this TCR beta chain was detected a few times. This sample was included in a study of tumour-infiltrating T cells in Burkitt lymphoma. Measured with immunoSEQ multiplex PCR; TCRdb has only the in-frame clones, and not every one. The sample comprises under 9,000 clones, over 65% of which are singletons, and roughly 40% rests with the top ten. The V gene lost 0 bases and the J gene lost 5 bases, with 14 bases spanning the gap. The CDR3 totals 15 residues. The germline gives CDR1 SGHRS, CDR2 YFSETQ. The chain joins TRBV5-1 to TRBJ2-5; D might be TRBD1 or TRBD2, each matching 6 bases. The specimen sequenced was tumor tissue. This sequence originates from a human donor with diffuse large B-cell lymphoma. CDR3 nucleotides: TGCGCCAGCAGCTTGGCCGTCAGGGGAGGCGAGACCCAGTACTTC. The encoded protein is CASSLAVRGGETQYF.